Below, 14 T cell receptor beta chains from the same sample are listed, as sequenced in a study of blood T cell repertoires in COVID-19. Only in-frame clones appear in the TCRdb table, and some are missing; sequencing was by immunoSEQ multiplex PCR. Of fewer than 250,000 clones in the sample, around 84% were seen once. The source material was peripheral blood. The receptors originated from a man aged 50-60 years with COVID-19, enrolled during active disease.

This clone occurred once. This rearrangement joins TRBV11-3 to TRBJ2-3; no clear D. The CDR3 covers 13 residues. Germline V CDR1 and CDR2: SGHNT, YENEEA. The V and J ends lost 1 base and 6 bases respectively, with 8 bases between them. The DNA of the CDR3 is TGTGCCAGCAGCTTAGGAGTTGTGGATACGCAGTATTTT. As protein: CASSLGVVDTQYF.

The count of this clone is one. The chain joins TRBV11-2 to TRBJ1-3; no clear D gene. V was cut by 1 base and J by 6 bases, with 13 bases left in between. Germline CDR1 and CDR2: SGHAT and FQNNGV. This CDR3 region has 15 residues. The CDR3 region has the DNA TGTGCCAGCAGCTTAGGTCCAGGCGTAAAAAACACCATATATTTT. This sequence encodes CASSLGPGVKNTIYF.

CDR3 amino acids: CASSQLTGSPNMNTEAFF. The CDR3 DNA is TGTGCCAGCAGCCAACTCACAGGGTCCCCCAACATGAACACTGAAGCTTTCTTT. V and J are TRBV3-1 (or the pseudogene TRBV3-2) and TRBJ1-1; D is perhaps TRBD1 (6 bases). The ends were cut back, 2 bases at V and 0 bases at J, with 19 bases in the middle. CDR1 and CDR2 (germline): LGHDT, YNNKEL (reference sequence). The CDR3 runs 18 residues.

This sequence joins TRBV4-1 and TRBJ2-1; 9 nucleotides agree with TRBD2. After removal of 6 bases from V and 2 bases from J, the junction contained 11 bases not matched to a gene. The germline gives CDR1 MGHRA, CDR2 YSYEKL. The CDR3 runs to 17 residues. The CDR3 spells CASRSSLREGPYNEQFF. DNA of the CDR3: TGCGCCAGCAGGAGCAGTCTGCGGGAGGGCCCCTACAATGAGCAGTTCTTC.

The gene calls are TRBV5-6 and TRBJ2-5; 13 bases match TRBD2. CDR3 length: 17 amino acids. With 0 bases clipped from V and 4 bases from J, the junction kept 6 bases outside the gene matches. Germline V gene data show CDR1 as SGHDT and CDR2 as YYEEEE. In nucleotides, the CDR3 is TGTGCCAGCAGCTTGGGGACTAGCGGGAGTGTCGGAGAGACCCAGTACTTC. Its protein is CASSLGTSGSVGETQYF. The whole variable domain, remainder taken from reference TRBV5-6 and TRBJ2-5, is DAGVTQSPTHLIKTRGQQVTLRCSPKSGHDTVSWYQQALGQGPQFIFQYYEEEERQRGNFPDRFSGHQFPNYSSELNVNALLLGDSALYLCASSLGTSGSVGETQYFGPGTRLLVL.

The chain uses TRBV6-2 or TRBV6-3 and TRBJ2-7, with 8 nucleotides matching TRBD2. The CDR3 has 14 residues. J lost 6 bases, V lost 6 bases, and 10 bases had no gene match. Germline V gene sequence: CDR1 MNHEY, CDR2 SVGEGT. DNA for the CDR3: TGTGCCAGCAGCACCGGACTAGCTCCCAGCGAGCAGTACTTC. Residues: CASSTGLAPSEQYF.

This clone showed up many times. The genes are TRBV6-4 and TRBJ1-6; perhaps TRBD1 as D (5 bases). The CDR3 runs to 14 residues. The V end was cut by 5 bases, the J end by 8 bases, with 13 bases between. From germline, CDR1 is MRHNA and CDR2 SNTAGT. CDR3 sequence reads: CASSTGTEDSPLHF. The CDR3 DNA reads as TGTGCCAGCAGTACCGGGACTGAAGATTCACCCCTCCACTTT.

The chain carries TRBV11-2 and TRBJ2-7; the match to TRBD2 covers 8 bases. Germline assignment: CDR1 SGHAT and CDR2 FQNNGV. The CDR3 spans 14 residues. Unmatched junction bases numbered 7, after V lost 3 bases and J lost 6 bases. The CDR3 bases are TGTGCCAGCAGCTTCGGGGGGGCCGGGGTCGAGCAGTACTTC. This sequence encodes CASSFGGAGVEQYF.

The V gene is TRBV18, the J gene TRBJ2-1, with no clear D. Germline V gene data show CDR1 as KGHSH and CDR2 as LQKENI. CDR3 length: 13 amino acids. Trimming pared 1 base from V and 5 bases from J, leaving 6 bases between. CDR3 protein: CASSPRSDNEQFF. CDR3 nucleotides: TGTGCCAGCTCACCACGAAGCGACAATGAGCAGTTCTTC.

The V gene is TRBV28, the J gene TRBJ1-2, with 8 positions matching TRBD1. Germline V CDR1 and CDR2: MDHEN, SYDVKM. Unmatched junction bases numbered 8, after V lost 6 bases and J lost 11 bases. The CDR3 extends over 12 amino acids. The DNA for the CDR3 is TGTGCCAGCAGCCCTGGACAGGGCCGTTACACCTTC. It codes for CASSPGQGRYTF.

The chain has TRBV27 and TRBJ1-5; D ambiguous. CDR1 and CDR2 from the germline V gene are MNHEY and SMNVEV (reference sequence). This CDR3 is 15 amino acids long. The germline V and J ends were trimmed by 6 bases and 0 bases, with 12 bases remaining between them. CDR3 nucleotides: TGTGCCAGCAGGCCCTCATGGAGTAGCAATCAGCCCCAGCATTTT. Its protein is CASRPSWSSNQPQHF.

The chain has TRBV9 and TRBJ1-1, with D perhaps TRBD1 (5 bases). This CDR3 has 11 residues. Trimming removed 5 bases at V and 10 bases at J, with 12 bases between. Germline CDR1 reads SGDLS; CDR2 reads YYNGEE. CDR3 bases: TGTGCCAGCAGGGGGAGGGGCCGAGCTTTCTTT. The encoded protein is CASRGRGRAFF.

This chain links TRBV29-1 with TRBJ2-7; the match to TRBD1 covers 7 bases. The germline CDR1 and CDR2 sequences are SQVTM and ANQGSEA. The CDR3 has 11 amino acids. V trimming: 7 bases; J trimming: 5 bases; junction bases outside the gene matches: 5. The DNA of the CDR3 is TGCAGCGCTAAAGACAGGGACGAGCAGTACTTC. It translates to CSAKDRDEQYF.

V usage is TRBV21-1 and J usage is TRBJ1-3; the table's TRBD1 call for D was not verified on the DNA. TRBV21-1 is recorded as a pseudogene. The CDR3 covers 14 residues. CDR3 amino acids: CASMGRSSGNTIYF. CDR3 nucleotide sequence: TGTGCCAGCATGGGGCGGAGCTCTGGAAACACCATATATTTT.